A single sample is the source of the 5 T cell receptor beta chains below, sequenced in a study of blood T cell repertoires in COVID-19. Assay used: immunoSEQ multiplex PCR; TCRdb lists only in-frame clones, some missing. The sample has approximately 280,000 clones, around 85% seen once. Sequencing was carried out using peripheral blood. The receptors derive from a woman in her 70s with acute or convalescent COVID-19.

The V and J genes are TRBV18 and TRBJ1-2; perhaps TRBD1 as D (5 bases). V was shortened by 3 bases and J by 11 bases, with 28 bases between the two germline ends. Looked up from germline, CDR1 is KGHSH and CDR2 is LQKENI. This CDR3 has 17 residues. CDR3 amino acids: CASSPDTSTRAMGRYTF. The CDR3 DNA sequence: TGTGCCAGCTCACCGGACACGTCGACCAGGGCCATGGGAAGATACACCTTC.

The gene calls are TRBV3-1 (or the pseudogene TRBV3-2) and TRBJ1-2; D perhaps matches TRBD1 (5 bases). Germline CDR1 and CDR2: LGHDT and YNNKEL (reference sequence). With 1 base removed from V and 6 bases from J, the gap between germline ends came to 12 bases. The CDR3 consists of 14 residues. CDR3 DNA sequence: TGTGCCAGCAGCCAAGGCGTTGCAGGGAATGGCTACACCTTC. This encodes CASSQGVAGNGYTF.

CDR3 region: CASSVSAGSTDTQYF. The CDR3 DNA follows: TGCGCCAGCAGCGTTAGCGCGGGTAGCACAGATACGCAGTATTTT. V gene TRBV5-1 combines with J gene TRBJ2-3, with D possibly matching TRBD2 (5 bases). CDR1 and CDR2 from the germline V gene are SGHRS and YFSETQ. The CDR3 is 15 residues long. V was trimmed by 4 bases and J by 0 bases, leaving 12 bases between them.

CDR3 region: CASSESRGLAGGYNEQFF. The CDR3, as DNA: TGCGCCAGCAGTGAGTCGAGAGGACTAGCGGGGGGCTACAATGAGCAGTTCTTC. The chain has TRBV10-1 and TRBJ2-1; 14 bases align to TRBD2. Germline loops: CDR1 WNHNN, CDR2 SYGVQD (reference sequence). The ends lost 0 bases at V and 3 bases at J; junction bases unmatched: 4. CDR3 length: 18 residues.

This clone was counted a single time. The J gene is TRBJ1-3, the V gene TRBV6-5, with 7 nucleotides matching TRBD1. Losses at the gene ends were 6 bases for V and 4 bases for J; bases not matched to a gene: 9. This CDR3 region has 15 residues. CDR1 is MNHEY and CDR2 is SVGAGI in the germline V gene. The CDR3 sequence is CASSPGLTGGNTIYF. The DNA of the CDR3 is TGTGCCAGCAGCCCAGGCCTGACAGGGGGAAACACCATATATTTT.